This passage covers 14 T cell receptor beta chains from one sample sequenced in a study of OX40 agonist ivuxolimab in advanced cancers. Data came from immunoSEQ multiplex PCR; TCRdb stores just in-frame clones and leaves some out. The sample consists of about 83,000 clones, about 90% of them appearing once. Material: CD4+ or CD8+ T cells sorted from blood, obtained in a trial of the OX40 agonist ivuxolimab. The source is an adult with an advanced solid tumor such as melanoma, head and neck, liver or kidney cancer.

A single count supports this clone. CDR3 sequence: CASSLINEKLFF. CDR3 in DNA: TGTGCCAGCAGCTTGATTAATGAAAAACTGTTTTTT. The V gene is TRBV2, the J gene TRBJ1-4, with no clear D. Trimming pared 6 bases from V and 4 bases from J, leaving 6 bases between. Germline assignment: CDR1 SNHLY and CDR2 FYNNEI. The CDR3 totals 12 residues.

The V call is TRBV9, the J call TRBJ1-5; 8 bases match TRBD1. CDR3 length equals 15 residues. Germline V gene sequence: CDR1 SGDLS, CDR2 YYNGEE. Losses at the gene ends were 1 base for V and 2 bases for J; bases not matched to a gene: 2. DNA for the CDR3: TGTGCCAGCAGCGTAACGGACAGGGGCAATCAGCCCCAGCATTTT. Protein sequence: CASSVTDRGNQPQHF.

The rearrangement uses TRBV19 and TRBJ2-2; D remains ambiguous. Germline V gene sequence: CDR1 LNHDA, CDR2 SQIVND (reference sequence). The length of the CDR3 is 11 residues. The V end was cut by 1 base, the J end by 10 bases, with 4 bases between. The DNA for the CDR3 is TGTGCCAGTAGTATAGGCGTGGAGCTGTTTTTT. Translated, it gives CASSIGVELFF. Complete variable domain (other parts from reference TRBV19 and TRBJ2-2): DGGITQSPKYLFRKEGQNVTLSCEQNLNHDAMYWYRQDPGQGLRLIYYSQIVNDFQKGDIAEGYSVSREKKESFPLTVTSAQKNPTAFYLCASSIGVELFFGEGSRLTVL.

The J gene is TRBJ2-7, the V gene TRBV27, with D perhaps TRBD1 (6 bases). The V gene's germline CDR1 is MNHEY and CDR2 SMNVEV (reference sequence). The CDR3 loop spans 15 amino acids. Trimming pared 4 bases from V and 2 bases from J, leaving 15 bases between. In DNA form, the CDR3 reads TGTGCCAGCAGTTCCCGACAGGACCTCGCCTACGAGCAGTACTTC. This gives the protein CASSSRQDLAYEQYF.

This clone was seen once. The chain couples TRBV4-1 to TRBJ1-2, with D tentatively TRBD1 (5 bases). Germline CDR1 MGHRA, CDR2 YSYEKL. The V gene lost 1 base and the J gene lost 2 bases, with 14 bases spanning the gap. This CDR3 spans 16 amino acids. In DNA form, the CDR3 reads TGCGCCAGCAGCCAAGGACTGGCAGGGTCGAACTATGGCTACACCTTC. It translates to CASSQGLAGSNYGYTF.

The J gene is TRBJ2-2, the V gene TRBV9, with a tentative D call TRBD1 (5 bases). From germline, CDR1 is SGDLS and CDR2 YYNGEE. This CDR3 is 13 amino acids long. Trimming pared 3 bases from V and 5 bases from J, leaving 8 bases between. The CDR3 DNA follows: TGTGCCAGCAGCGAAGGGGATACCGGGGAGCTGTTTTTT. It translates to CASSEGDTGELFF.

The V gene is TRBV5-6, the J gene TRBJ2-7; no clear D gene. CDR3 length: 13 residues. Germline V lookup: CDR1 SGHDT, CDR2 YYEEEE. Trimming took off 9 bases at V and 0 bases at J, with 13 bases between the two ends. The CDR3 coding sequence is TGTGCCACCATGGTGCAGAGCTCCTACGAGCAGTACTTC. It codes for CATMVQSSYEQYF. Full variable domain (remainder filled in from reference TRBV5-6 and TRBJ2-7): DAGVTQSPTHLIKTRGQQVTLRCSPKSGHDTVSWYQQALGQGPQFIFQYYEEEERQRGNFPDRFSGHQFPNYSSELNVNALLLGDSALYLCATMVQSSYEQYFGPGTRLTVT.

J is TRBJ2-7 and V is TRBV18, with unresolved D. This CDR3 has 15 amino acids. Deletions cut 2 bases from V and 5 bases from J, with 16 bases between. CDR1 is KGHSH, CDR2 LQKENI, per germline. CDR3 nucleotides: TGTGCCAGCTCACCAGCCCCCCAGGATTACAACGAGCAGTACTTC. Its protein is CASSPAPQDYNEQYF.

The CDR3 region is CASRTTGTGVPDTQYF. The CDR3 nucleotides are TGTGCCAGCAGGACCACCGGGACAGGGGTCCCAGATACGCAGTATTTT. The chain joins TRBV6-6 to TRBJ2-3; the match to TRBD1 covers 10 bases. V lost 6 bases and J lost 4; bases outside the gene matches: 10. Germline V gene sequence: CDR1 MNHNY, CDR2 SVGAGI (reference sequence). This CDR3 has 16 residues.

The gene calls are TRBV11-2 and TRBJ2-4; 8 bases are a match to TRBD1. This CDR3 is built from 16 residues. Germline V gene data show CDR1 as SGHAT and CDR2 as FQNNGV. Trimming took 1 base from V and 5 from J; bases not matched to a gene: 7. The CDR3 sequence is CASSLGPRGRENIQYF. The CDR3 DNA reads TGTGCCAGCAGCTTAGGCCCCAGGGGGCGAGAAAACATTCAGTACTTC.

This chain joins TRBV6-1 and TRBJ1-6, with D hard to call. The CDR3 consists of 12 residues. Germline V gene sequence: CDR1 MNHNS, CDR2 SASEGT. V dropped 6 bases and J dropped 6 bases, with 6 bases sitting between them. CDR3 bases: TGTGCCAGCAGCGGGTCTAATTCACCCCTCCACTTT. Translated, it gives CASSGSNSPLHF.

CDR3 nucleotides: TGCGCCAGCAGCCCCAGCCGGGGTGGGGGTACCGAGCAGTACTTC. Amino acids: CASSPSRGGGTEQYF. The V call is TRBV5-1, the J call TRBJ2-7; D assignment may be TRBD1 or TRBD2 (5 bases each). V lost 4 bases to trimming and J lost 6 bases, with 20 bases between them. CDR3 length equals 15 residues. Germline-derived CDR1 and CDR2 are SGHRS and YFSETQ.

The rearrangement links TRBV4-1 to TRBJ2-5, with D hard to call. The CDR3 spans 14 residues. CDR1 MGHRA and CDR2 YSYEKL come from the germline V gene. The V end was cut by 8 bases, the J end by 4 bases, with 17 bases between. The CDR3 DNA reads TGCGCCAGCTCTGGGCTTCCTTTGTCAGAGACCCAGTACTTC. Amino acid sequence: CASSGLPLSETQYF.

The chain is built from TRBV4-2 and TRBJ2-5; possible D gene TRBD2, 6 bases. The DNA end favors TRBJ2-7, so the J call may be wrong. CDR3 length equals 15 residues. Germline CDR1 reads LGHNA; CDR2 reads YNFKEQ. CDR3 DNA sequence: TGTGCCAGCAGCCAAGACCGGGACTTCTCCTACGAGCAGTACTTC. This sequence encodes CASSQDRDFSYEQYF.